The clone carrying this TCR beta chain was counted between two and nine times. What it binds is not known. TCRbeta library preparation incorporated unique molecular identifiers. TCRdb passed the PCR reads through MiXCR, listing each CDR3 protein once. Among 90,000 to 100,000 distinct CDR3 sequences listed, around a quarter were seen once. The CDR3 is 12 residues long. CDR1 is SGHTA, CDR2 FQGNSA, per germline. V gave up 5 bases and J gave up 8 bases, with 10 bases separating them. These data are taken from a study of T-cell reconstitution after alpha-beta-depleted transplantation in children. Overall study findings and caveats: There were some patients whose high TCRbeta diversity at day 60 came from surviving recipient T cells and thymic progenitors. At one year after transplant, newly produced T cells mostly accounted for T-cell counts and diversity. In patients about two months after transplant, alpha-beta T cells reportedly arose from several hundred expanded graft clones.

The V and J genes are TRBV7-2 and TRBJ2-1; D is undetermined. The sample consisted of PBMCs, taken before TCRalphabeta/CD19-depleted stem cell transplant. The clonotype originates from a boy aged 2 to 9 with acute lymphoblastic leukemia, due to receive a stem cell transplant. CDR3 in amino acids: CASSPRSHEQFF. In DNA, the CDR3 is TGTGCCAGCAGCCCACGCTCCCATGAGCAGTTCTTC.